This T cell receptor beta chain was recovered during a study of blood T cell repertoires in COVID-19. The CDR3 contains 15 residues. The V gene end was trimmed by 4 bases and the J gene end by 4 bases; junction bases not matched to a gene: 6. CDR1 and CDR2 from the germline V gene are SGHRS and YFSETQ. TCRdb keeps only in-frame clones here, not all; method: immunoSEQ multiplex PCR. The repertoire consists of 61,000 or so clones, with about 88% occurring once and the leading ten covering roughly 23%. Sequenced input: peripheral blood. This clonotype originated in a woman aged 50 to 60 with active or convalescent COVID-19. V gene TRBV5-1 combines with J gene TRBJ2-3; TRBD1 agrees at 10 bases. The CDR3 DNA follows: TGCGCCAGCAGCCCGACAGGGGGCAACGCAGATACGCAGTATTTT. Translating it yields CASSPTGGNADTQYF.